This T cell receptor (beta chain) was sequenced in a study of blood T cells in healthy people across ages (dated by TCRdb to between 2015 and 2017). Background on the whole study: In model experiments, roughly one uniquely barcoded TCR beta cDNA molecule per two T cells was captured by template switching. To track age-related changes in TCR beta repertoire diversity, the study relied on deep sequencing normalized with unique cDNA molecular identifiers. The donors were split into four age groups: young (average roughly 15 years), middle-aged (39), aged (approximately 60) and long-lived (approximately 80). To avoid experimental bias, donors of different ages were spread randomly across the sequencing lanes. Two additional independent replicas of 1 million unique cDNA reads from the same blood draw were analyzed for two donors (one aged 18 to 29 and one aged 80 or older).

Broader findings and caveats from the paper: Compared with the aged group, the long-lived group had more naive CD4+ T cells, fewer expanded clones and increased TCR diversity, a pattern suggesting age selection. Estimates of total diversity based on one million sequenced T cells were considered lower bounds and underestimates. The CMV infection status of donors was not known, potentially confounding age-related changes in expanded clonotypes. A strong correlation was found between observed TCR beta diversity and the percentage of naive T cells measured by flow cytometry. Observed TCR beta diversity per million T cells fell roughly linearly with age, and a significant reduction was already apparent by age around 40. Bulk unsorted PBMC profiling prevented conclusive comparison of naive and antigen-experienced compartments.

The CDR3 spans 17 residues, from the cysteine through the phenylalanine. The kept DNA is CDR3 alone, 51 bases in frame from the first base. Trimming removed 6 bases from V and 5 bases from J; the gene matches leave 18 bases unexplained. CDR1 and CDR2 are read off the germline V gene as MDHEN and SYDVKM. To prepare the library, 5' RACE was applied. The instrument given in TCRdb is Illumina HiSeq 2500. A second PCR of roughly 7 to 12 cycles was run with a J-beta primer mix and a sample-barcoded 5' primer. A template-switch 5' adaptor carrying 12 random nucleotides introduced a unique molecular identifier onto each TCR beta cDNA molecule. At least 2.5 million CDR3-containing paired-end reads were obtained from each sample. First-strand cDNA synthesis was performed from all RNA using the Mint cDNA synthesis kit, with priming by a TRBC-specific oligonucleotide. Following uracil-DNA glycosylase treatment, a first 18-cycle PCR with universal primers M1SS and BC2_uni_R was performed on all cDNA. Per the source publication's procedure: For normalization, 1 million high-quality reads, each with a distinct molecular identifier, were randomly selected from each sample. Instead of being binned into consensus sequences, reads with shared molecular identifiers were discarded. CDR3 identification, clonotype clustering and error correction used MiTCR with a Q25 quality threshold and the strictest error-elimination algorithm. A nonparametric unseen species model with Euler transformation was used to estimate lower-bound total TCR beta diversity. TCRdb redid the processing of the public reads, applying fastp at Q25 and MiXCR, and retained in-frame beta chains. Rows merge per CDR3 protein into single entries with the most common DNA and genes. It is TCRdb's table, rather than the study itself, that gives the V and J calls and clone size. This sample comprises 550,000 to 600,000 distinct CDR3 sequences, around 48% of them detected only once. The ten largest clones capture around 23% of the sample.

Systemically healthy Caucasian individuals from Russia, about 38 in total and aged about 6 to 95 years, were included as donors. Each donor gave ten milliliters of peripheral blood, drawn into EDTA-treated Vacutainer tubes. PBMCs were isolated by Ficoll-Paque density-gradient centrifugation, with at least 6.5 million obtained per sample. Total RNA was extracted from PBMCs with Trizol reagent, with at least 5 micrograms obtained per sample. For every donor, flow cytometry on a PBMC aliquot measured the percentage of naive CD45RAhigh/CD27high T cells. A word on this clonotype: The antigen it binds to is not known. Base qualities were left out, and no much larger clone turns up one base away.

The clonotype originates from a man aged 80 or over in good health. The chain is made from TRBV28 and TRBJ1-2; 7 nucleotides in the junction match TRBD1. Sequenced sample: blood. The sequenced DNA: TGTGCCAGCAGCCGTAGTCGGAATCAACAGGGGCGATATGGCTACACCTTC. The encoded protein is CASSRSRNQQGRYGYTF.